The 13 T cell receptor beta chains below were found in one sample sequenced in a study of OX40 agonist ivuxolimab in advanced cancers. Measured with immunoSEQ multiplex PCR; TCRdb has only the in-frame clones, and not every one. The sample shows about 130,000 clones, about 90% of them seen only once. Sequencing was performed on CD4+ or CD8+ T cells sorted from blood, taken in a trial of the OX40 agonist ivuxolimab. These receptors were obtained from an adult with an advanced solid tumor such as melanoma, head and neck, liver or kidney cancer.

The rearrangement links TRBV7-2 to TRBJ2-7; tentatively, D is TRBD1 (6 bases). Germline-derived CDR1 and CDR2 are SGHTA and FQGNSA. The ends were cut back, 1 base at V and 1 base at J, with 11 bases in the middle. The CDR3 length is 15 residues. The CDR3 loop reads CASSLVQGPSYEQYF. The DNA of the CDR3 is TGTGCCAGCAGCTTAGTACAGGGCCCATCCTACGAGCAGTACTTC.

The chain is built from TRBV5-5 and TRBJ2-3; 7 bases are shared with TRBD1. Germline CDR1 reads SGHKS; CDR2 reads YYEKEE (reference sequence). The CDR3 spans 16 residues. Germline trimming cut 4 bases from V and 0 bases from J; bases unmatched to any gene: 8. CDR3 residues: CASSPRSGGSTDTQYF. CDR3 in DNA: TGTGCCAGCAGCCCGAGGTCAGGGGGAAGCACAGATACGCAGTATTTT.

The V call is TRBV19, the J call TRBJ2-1, with D perhaps matching TRBD1 (7 bases). V lost 4 bases and J lost 5, with 15 bases in between. CDR3 length: 15 residues. Germline CDR1 and CDR2: LNHDA and SQIVND (reference sequence). The CDR3: CASSSVQGGHNEQFF. The CDR3 bases are TGTGCCAGTAGTAGTGTGCAGGGGGGTCACAATGAGCAGTTCTTC.

This chain joins TRBV5-8 and TRBJ1-6; TRBD1 is a possible D gene (6 bases). CDR3 length equals 16 residues. CDR1 is SGHTS and CDR2 is YDEGEE in the germline V gene. With 0 bases removed from V and 9 bases from J, the gap between germline ends came to 16 bases. CDR3 coding DNA: TGTGCCAGCAGCTTGGCCGGGACACCCAGCCGTTCACCCCTCCACTTT. It specifies CASSLAGTPSRSPLHF.

The V and J genes are TRBV7-8 and TRBJ1-5; D gene unclear. The germline gives CDR1 SGHVS, CDR2 FQNEAQ. CDR3 size: 14 residues. The V gene lost 4 bases and the J gene lost 5 bases, with 12 bases spanning the gap. CDR3 DNA: TGTGCCAGCAGCTCGAACTGGCAGTATCAGCCCCAGCATTTT. Protein sequence: CASSSNWQYQPQHF.

This clone was found once. The V gene is TRBV14, the J gene TRBJ2-7; D assignment may be TRBD1 or TRBD2 (5 bases each). The V and J ends lost 4 bases and 3 bases respectively, with 22 bases between them. Looked up from germline, CDR1 is SGHDN and CDR2 is FVKESK. CDR3 size: 17 residues. Here the CDR3 DNA reads TGTGCCAGCAGCCCGGGACCCCGGGCCCTTGGGATCTACGAGCAGTACTTC. Its protein is CASSPGPRALGIYEQYF.

This sequence joins TRBV9 and TRBJ2-1; 11 bases align to TRBD2. CDR1 SGDLS and CDR2 YYNGEE come from the germline V gene. The CDR3 loop spans 15 amino acids. J gave up 10 bases and V 4 bases, and 10 bases lay outside the gene matches. The CDR3 DNA is TGTGCCAGCAGCCGGGGACTAGCGGATCCCGCCGAGCAGTTCTTC. This translates into CASSRGLADPAEQFF.

The genes are TRBV6-6 and TRBJ1-3, with no clear D. The CDR3 has 15 amino acids. Between the trimmed V and J ends, which lost 5 bases and 0 bases, there was a span of 11 bases. Germline lookup yields CDR1 MNHNY and CDR2 SVGAGI (reference sequence). The CDR3 loop reads CASSPGLNSGNTIYF. The CDR3 DNA follows: TGTGCCAGCAGTCCCGGACTGAACTCTGGAAACACCATATATTTT.

The chain couples TRBV27 to TRBJ1-5; 8 nucleotides line up with TRBD1. The CDR3 extends over 15 amino acids. Unmatched junction bases numbered 4, after V lost 4 bases and J lost 2 bases. CDR1 is MNHEY, CDR2 SMNVEV, per germline (reference sequence). CDR3 sequence: CASSSEQGGNQPQHF. CDR3 bases: TGTGCCAGCAGTTCCGAACAGGGGGGCAATCAGCCCCAGCATTTT.

J is TRBJ2-3 and V is TRBV2; 10 bases are shared with TRBD1. The ends lost 11 bases at V and 1 base at J; junction bases unmatched: 6. From germline, CDR1 is SNHLY and CDR2 FYNNEI. There are 14 residues in the CDR3. DNA for the CDR3: TGTGCCTGCGAAGGGACAGGGGGCACAGATACGCAGTATTTT. Amino acids: CACEGTGGTDTQYF. Filled out from reference TRBV2 and TRBJ2-3, the complete variable domain reads EPEVTQTPSHQVTQMGQEVILRCVPISNHLYFYWYRQILGQKVEFLVSFYNNEISEKSEIFDDQFSVERPDGSNFTLKIRSTKLEDSAMYFCACEGTGGTDTQYFGPGTRLTVL.

This clone was observed a handful of times. The chain carries TRBV7-6 and TRBJ2-1; D is possibly TRBD1 or TRBD2 (5 bases each). Trimming pared 0 bases from V and 6 bases from J, leaving 9 bases between. Germline V gene lookup returns CDR1 SGHVS and CDR2 FNYEAQ. The CDR3 consists of 14 residues. CDR3: CASSLAGGSNEQFF. CDR3 coding DNA: TGTGCCAGCAGCTTAGCTGGGGGATCCAATGAGCAGTTCTTC.

V usage is TRBV29-1 and J usage is TRBJ2-3; TRBD1 aligns across 7 bases. Germline V gives CDR1 SQVTM, CDR2 ANQGSEA. CDR3 length equals 13 residues. The junction had 8 bases not matched to a gene; V was cut back by 6 bases and J by 5 bases. As DNA, the CDR3 is TGCAGCGTCCAGGGACAGTCGCAAGATACGCAGTATTTT. The encoded protein is CSVQGQSQDTQYF.

The chain links TRBV7-2 to TRBJ1-5; D call uncertain. The V gene lost 0 bases and the J gene lost 4 bases, with 10 bases spanning the gap. The germline gives CDR1 SGHTA, CDR2 FQGNSA. The CDR3 loop spans 15 amino acids. Here the CDR3 reads CASSLAAGWNQPQHF. CDR3 DNA: TGTGCCAGCAGCTTAGCCGCAGGTTGGAATCAGCCCCAGCATTTT.